Listed below are T cell receptor beta chains from one sample, sequenced in a study of T cells expressing NK-cell markers. TCRdb reprocessed the 5' RACE reads, with one entry per CDR3 protein and no DNA. The clone table shows 350,000 to 500,000 distinct CDR3 sequences, with the ten largest holding 7.3%. The specimen sequenced was blood T cells: a sorted CD56 or NKG2C T cell subset, CD4+ or CD8+ T cells, or bulk PBMC T cells (not recorded which). These receptors were obtained from a woman aged 18 to 75 in good health. Each CDR3 is given with its conserved first and last residue.

V gene	CDR3 length	J gene	CDR3 protein
TRBV29-1	12	TRBJ2-7	CSVRTYTYEQYF
TRBV29-1	13	TRBJ2-1	CSVMLARYNEQFF
TRBV3-1	15	TRBJ1-1	CASSQAGTGSTEAFF
TRBV7-2	12	TRBJ2-5	CASSQGGATQYF
TRBV20-1	15	TRBJ2-3	CSARDDTGRGDTQYF
TRBV11-2	14	TRBJ1-6	CASSAMGGNSPLHF
TRBV3-1	15	TRBJ2-1	CASSQVGADYNEQFF
TRBV7-9	14	TRBJ2-1	CASSLDLEVDEQFF
TRBV4-3	15	TRBJ2-3	CASSQEGDSTDTQYF
TRBV4-3	17	TRBJ2-4	CASSQEPSGVQGNIQYF
TRBV30	14	TRBJ2-5	CAWDLQGAGETQYF
TRBV20-1	14	TRBJ1-5	CSARVRIPNQPQHF
TRBV29-1	12	TRBJ1-1	CSVPQLNTEAFF
TRBV14	15	TRBJ2-1	CASSRREMGYDEQFF
TRBV27	15	TRBJ2-5	CASSLRGAFQETQYF
TRBV12-3/TRBV12-4	12	TRBJ2-3	CASTPRHNTQYF
TRBV25-1	13	TRBJ1-6	CASSEYVGSPLHF
TRBV24-1	15	TRBJ2-1	CATSDRPSSYNEQFF
TRBV20-1	14	TRBJ2-7	CSARERTSNYEQYF
TRBV4-1	14	TRBJ1-1	CASSQVSGNTEAFF
TRBV4-3	17	TRBJ2-7	CASSQEWAGGADYEQYF
TRBV21-1	15	TRBJ1-3	CASTSAVCSGNTIYF
TRBV7-2	15	TRBJ1-3	CASSAHGQSGNTIYF
TRBV9	15	TRBJ2-1	CASSAQGGSGNEQFF
TRBV28	14	TRBJ2-1	CATSTSGEYNEQFF
TRBV7-2	14	TRBJ2-5	CASSSAVTGETQYF